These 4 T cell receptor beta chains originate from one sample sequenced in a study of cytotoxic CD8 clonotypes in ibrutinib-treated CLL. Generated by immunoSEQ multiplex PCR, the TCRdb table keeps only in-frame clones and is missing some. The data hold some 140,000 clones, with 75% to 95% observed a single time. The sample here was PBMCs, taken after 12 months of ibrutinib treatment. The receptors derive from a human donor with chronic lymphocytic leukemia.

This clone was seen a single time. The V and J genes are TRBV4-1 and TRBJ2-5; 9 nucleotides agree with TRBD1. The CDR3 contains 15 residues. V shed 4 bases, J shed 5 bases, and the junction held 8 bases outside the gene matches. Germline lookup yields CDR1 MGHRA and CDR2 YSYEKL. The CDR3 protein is CASSLGNRGHETQYF. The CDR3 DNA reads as TGCGCCAGCAGCCTTGGTAACAGGGGGCACGAGACCCAGTACTTC.

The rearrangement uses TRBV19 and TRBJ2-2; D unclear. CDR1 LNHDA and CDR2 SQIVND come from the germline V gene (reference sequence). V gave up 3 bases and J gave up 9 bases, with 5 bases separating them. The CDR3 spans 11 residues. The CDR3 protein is CASSISRELFF. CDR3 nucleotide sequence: TGTGCCAGTAGTATCTCTCGGGAGCTGTTTTTT.

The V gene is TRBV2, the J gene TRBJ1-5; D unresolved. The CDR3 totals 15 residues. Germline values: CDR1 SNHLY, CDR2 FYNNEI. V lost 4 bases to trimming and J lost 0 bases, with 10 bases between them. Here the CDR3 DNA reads TGTGCCAGCAGTGTTTTGACCGCTAGCAATCAGCCCCAGCATTTT. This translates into CASSVLTASNQPQHF.

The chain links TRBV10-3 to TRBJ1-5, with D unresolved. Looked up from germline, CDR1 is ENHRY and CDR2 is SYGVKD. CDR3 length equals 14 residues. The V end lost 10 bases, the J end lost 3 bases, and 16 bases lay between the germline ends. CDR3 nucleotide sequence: TGTGCCACCTCGGAAGCGACTAACAATCAGCCCCAGCATTTT. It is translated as CATSEATNNQPQHF.